These T cell receptor beta chains were read from a single sample in a study of OX40 agonist ivuxolimab in advanced cancers. The assay was immunoSEQ multiplex PCR, and TCRdb's table has in-frame clones only and misses some. The table includes 35,000 to 40,000 clones, roughly 80% detected once. Sequencing was performed on CD4+ or CD8+ T cells sorted from blood, taken in a trial of the OX40 agonist ivuxolimab. The receptor source for this set is an adult with an advanced solid tumor such as melanoma, head and neck, liver or kidney cancer. Both conserved end residues are part of each CDR3. The order of the fields is V gene, D gene, clone size, J gene, CDR3 length, CDR3 protein, CDR3 DNA. D genes are given only for firm matches. Expanded clones are given a class, and other clones once, few, many or no size at all.

v_gene: TRBV5-8; d_gene: NA; abundance: NA; j_gene: TRBJ2-7; len: 13; CDR3aa: CASSLQEFYEQYF; CDR3nt: TGTGCCAGCAGCTTGCAGGAATTCTACGAGCAGTACTTC
v_gene: TRBV5-1; d_gene: NA; abundance: NA; j_gene: TRBJ2-5; len: 13; CDR3aa: CASSLAWGETQYF; CDR3nt: TGCGCCAGCAGCTTGGCGTGGGGAGAGACCCAGTACTTC
v_gene: TRBV5-1; d_gene: TRBD2; abundance: NA; j_gene: TRBJ2-1; len: 15; CDR3aa: CASSLTSGTTQEQFF; CDR3nt: TGCGCCAGCAGCTTGACTAGCGGGACAACTCAGGAGCAGTTCTTC
v_gene: TRBV9; d_gene: NA; abundance: NA; j_gene: TRBJ2-5; len: 12; CDR3aa: CASSVGQETQYF; CDR3nt: TGTGCCAGCAGCGTAGGTCAAGAGACCCAGTACTTC
v_gene: TRBV11-2; d_gene: NA; abundance: NA; j_gene: TRBJ2-2; len: 14; CDR3aa: CASSLAGHPESLFF; CDR3nt: TGTGCCAGCAGCTTAGCCGGGCACCCCGAGTCGCTGTTTTTT
v_gene: TRBV11-3; d_gene: NA; abundance: NA; j_gene: TRBJ2-3; len: 14; CDR3aa: CASSSPRETDTQYF; CDR3nt: TGTGCCAGCAGCTCCCCCCGCGAGACAGATACGCAGTATTTT
v_gene: TRBV19; d_gene: NA; abundance: few; j_gene: TRBJ2-7; len: 12; CDR3aa: CASSGGSYEQYF; CDR3nt: TGTGCCAGTAGCGGCGGTTCGTACGAGCAGTACTTC
v_gene: TRBV7-3; d_gene: NA; abundance: once; j_gene: TRBJ1-2; len: 13; CDR3aa: CASSFDGLYGYTF; CDR3nt: TGTGCCAGCAGCTTTGACGGTCTGTATGGCTACACCTTC
v_gene: TRBV14; d_gene: NA; abundance: once; j_gene: TRBJ2-6; len: 17; CDR3aa: CASSSPGHLSGANVLTF; CDR3nt: TGTGCCAGCAGCTCTCCGGGACACCTATCTGGGGCCAACGTCCTGACTTTC
v_gene: TRBV7-3; d_gene: TRBD1; abundance: NA; j_gene: TRBJ2-1; len: 15; CDR3aa: CASSPQTGSSNEQFF; CDR3nt: TGTGCCAGCAGCCCTCAGACAGGGTCCAGCAATGAGCAGTTCTTC
v_gene: TRBV5-5; d_gene: NA; abundance: NA; j_gene: TRBJ1-2; len: 13; CDR3aa: CASSPLANYGYTF; CDR3nt: TGTGCCAGCAGCCCCTTAGCTAACTATGGCTACACCTTC
v_gene: TRBV19; d_gene: TRBD1; abundance: NA; j_gene: TRBJ1-5; len: 15; CDR3aa: CASSSWGQDNQPQHF; CDR3nt: TGTGCCAGTAGCAGCTGGGGACAGGACAATCAGCCCCAGCATTTT
v_gene: TRBV19; d_gene: NA; abundance: NA; j_gene: TRBJ2-2; len: 13; CDR3aa: CASSSINNGELFF; CDR3nt: TGTGCCAGTAGTAGCATAAATAACGGGGAGCTGTTTTTT
v_gene: TRBV28; d_gene: NA; abundance: few; j_gene: TRBJ1-5; len: 12; CDR3aa: CASSDGNQPQHF; CDR3nt: TGTGCCAGCAGCGACGGCAATCAGCCCCAGCATTTT
v_gene: TRBV5-1; d_gene: NA; abundance: once; j_gene: TRBJ2-2; len: 15; CDR3aa: CASSLGGGNTGELFF; CDR3nt: TGCGCCAGCAGCTTGGGTGGAGGGAACACCGGGGAGCTGTTTTTT
v_gene: TRBV2; d_gene: TRBD1; abundance: NA; j_gene: TRBJ2-5; len: 15; CDR3aa: CASGTGVIGQETQYF; CDR3nt: TGTGCCAGCGGGACAGGGGTAATAGGGCAAGAGACCCAGTACTTC
v_gene: TRBV2; d_gene: NA; abundance: NA; j_gene: TRBJ1-5; len: 14; CDR3aa: CASSPFGGNQPQHF; CDR3nt: TGTGCCAGCAGCCCCTTTGGCGGTAATCAGCCCCAGCATTTT
v_gene: TRBV6-4; d_gene: TRBD1; abundance: NA; j_gene: TRBJ1-2; len: 13; CDR3aa: CATDRDRADGYTF; CDR3nt: TGTGCCACAGACCGGGACAGGGCGGATGGCTACACCTTC
v_gene: TRBV4-1; d_gene: TRBD2; abundance: NA; j_gene: TRBJ2-3; len: 14; CDR3aa: CASSQEGAGDTQYF; CDR3nt: TGCGCCAGCAGCCAAGAGGGAGCGGGGGATACGCAGTATTTT
v_gene: TRBV27; d_gene: TRBD1; abundance: NA; j_gene: TRBJ1-5; len: 14; CDR3aa: CASAPQGATQPQHF; CDR3nt: TGTGCCAGCGCGCCACAGGGGGCGACTCAGCCCCAGCATTTT
v_gene: TRBV19; d_gene: NA; abundance: NA; j_gene: TRBJ2-2; len: 14; CDR3aa: CASSISSTTGELFF; CDR3nt: TGTGCCAGTAGTATAAGTTCGACCACCGGGGAGCTGTTTTTT
v_gene: TRBV19; d_gene: NA; abundance: once; j_gene: TRBJ1-1; len: 14; CDR3aa: CASSTEVMNTEAFF; CDR3nt: TGTGCCAGTAGTACTGAGGTTATGAACACTGAAGCTTTCTTT
v_gene: TRBV12-2; d_gene: NA; abundance: NA; j_gene: TRBJ1-2; len: 16; CDR3aa: CASRLYARDDAYGYTF; CDR3nt: TGTGCAAGTCGCCTATACGCCCGGGACGACGCCTATGGCTACACCTTC
v_gene: TRBV6-1; d_gene: TRBD1; abundance: NA; j_gene: TRBJ1-5; len: 15; CDR3aa: CASSGSGGAYQPQHF; CDR3nt: TGTGCCAGCAGTGGTTCAGGGGGGGCTTATCAGCCCCAGCATTTT
v_gene: TRBV9; d_gene: NA; abundance: NA; j_gene: TRBJ2-7; len: 15; CDR3aa: CASSAYQQATYEQYF; CDR3nt: TGTGCCAGCAGCGCGTACCAACAGGCGACCTACGAGCAGTACTTC
v_gene: TRBV4-1; d_gene: NA; abundance: NA; j_gene: TRBJ2-3; len: 15; CDR3aa: CASSQGAQGGDTQYF; CDR3nt: TGCGCCAGCAGCCAAGGGGCTCAGGGCGGGGATACGCAGTATTTT
v_gene: TRBV11-3; d_gene: NA; abundance: NA; j_gene: TRBJ2-7; len: 12; CDR3aa: CASSERTSEQYF; CDR3nt: TGTGCCAGCAGCGAGAGGACCTCCGAGCAGTACTTC
v_gene: TRBV18; d_gene: NA; abundance: NA; j_gene: TRBJ1-2; len: 13; CDR3aa: CASSPWGDYGYTF; CDR3nt: TGTGCCAGCTCGCCTTGGGGGGACTATGGCTACACCTTC
v_gene: TRBV6-1; d_gene: NA; abundance: NA; j_gene: TRBJ1-4; len: 14; CDR3aa: CASSEGQVGEKLFF; CDR3nt: TGTGCCAGCAGTGAAGGACAGGTGGGCGAAAAACTGTTTTTT
v_gene: TRBV5-1; d_gene: NA; abundance: NA; j_gene: TRBJ2-3; len: 16; CDR3aa: CASSSLGGGSTDTQYF; CDR3nt: TGCGCCAGCAGCTCGCTAGGAGGCGGGAGCACAGATACGCAGTATTTT
v_gene: TRBV5-1; d_gene: TRBD1; abundance: NA; j_gene: TRBJ2-7; len: 17; CDR3aa: CASSYDRDGSSSYEQYF; CDR3nt: TGCGCCAGCAGTTATGACAGGGACGGGTCCTCCTCCTACGAGCAGTACTTC
v_gene: TRBV6-6; d_gene: TRBD1; abundance: NA; j_gene: TRBJ1-4; len: 16; CDR3aa: CASSYFPDRADEKLFF; CDR3nt: TGTGCCAGCAGTTACTTCCCCGACAGGGCGGACGAAAAACTGTTTTTT